This TCR beta chain is drawn from a study of T cell changes during pregnancy in multiple sclerosis. The CDR3 is 13 residues long. Trimming stripped 1 base from V and 2 bases from J, with 5 bases between. The germline gives CDR1 SGHTA, CDR2 FQGTGA. This clone has more than one count but fewer than ten. The repertoire was sequenced with immunoSEQ multiplex PCR; TCRdb's copy has only in-frame clones and lacks some. The sample yields about 50,000 clones, roughly 95% seen once. The receptor's source is a female donor with multiple sclerosis, enrolled in a pregnancy study. The rearrangement uses TRBV7-3 and TRBJ2-5; the D is unclear. The source was CD4+ T cells from peripheral blood mononuclear cells, collected in the third trimester of pregnancy. The CDR3 DNA reads TGTGCCAGCAGCTTAAGGCAGCAAGAGACCCAGTACTTC. It specifies CASSLRQQETQYF.